These 13 T cell receptor beta chains came from one sample sequenced in a study of T cells in Graves' hyperthyroidism and ophthalmopathy. Amplified TCR beta CDR3 regions came from RNA transcripts. TCR CDR3 underwent first-round RT-PCR with the HTBI primer set. TCRdb redid the calling of the multiplex PCR reads with MiXCR, one entry per CDR3 protein. The sample consists of about 620,000 distinct CDR3 sequences, about 17% of them appearing once. The sample consisted of blood. The receptors were gathered from a woman in her 30s with Graves' hyperthyroidism.

This rearrangement joins TRBV4-1 to TRBJ1-6; D not certain. The germline V gene has CDR1 MGHRA and CDR2 YSYEKL. The CDR3 length is 14 residues. Trimming stripped 0 bases from V and 7 bases from J, with 7 bases between. The CDR3 DNA reads TGCGCCAGCAGCCAAGAACCCCTAAATTCACCCCTCCACTTT. This codes for CASSQEPLNSPLHF.

The chain combines TRBV27 with TRBJ2-7; D call uncertain. In germline, CDR1 is MNHEY, CDR2 SMNVEV (reference sequence). There are 13 residues in the CDR3. V was trimmed by 2 bases and J by 0 bases, leaving 5 bases between them. The chain's CDR3 is CASSLQYSYEQYF. The CDR3 DNA sequence: TGTGCCAGCAGTTTACAGTACTCCTACGAGCAGTACTTC.

Many counts were recorded for this clonotype. The rearrangement joins TRBV3-1 to TRBJ2-1; 10 nucleotides match TRBD2. The V gene end was trimmed by 1 base and the J gene end by 0 bases; junction bases not matched to a gene: 9. The CDR3 totals 19 residues. CDR1 and CDR2 (germline): LGHDT, YNNKEL (reference sequence). The CDR3: CASSQAKASGSISYNEQFF. The CDR3 nucleotides read TGTGCCAGCAGCCAAGCTAAGGCTAGCGGGAGTATCTCCTACAATGAGCAGTTCTTC.

This clonotype was recorded many times. This chain links TRBV30 with TRBJ2-1; 10 positions agree with TRBD2. The germline V gene encodes CDR1 GTSNPN and CDR2 SVGIG (reference sequence). Trimming took 0 bases from V and 4 from J; bases not matched to a gene: 9. The length of the CDR3 is 17 residues. CDR3 nucleotides: TGTGCCTGGAGTGTAGGGCGTACTAGCGGGGAATACAATGAGCAGTTCTTC. Translating it yields CAWSVGRTSGEYNEQFF.

With regard to this clonotype: The junction differs from germline at one of its ends, possibly a read error. The V call is TRBV12-3 or TRBV12-4, the J call TRBJ2-5, with TRBD1 as a possible D gene (5 bases). The CDR3 is made up of 14 amino acids. This CDR3 is CANSLRRTQETQYF. The CDR3 nucleotides read TGTGCCAACAGTTTAAGACGGACACAAGAGACCCAGTACTTC.

This clonotype was seen repeatedly, ten times or more. The gene calls are TRBV6-1 and TRBJ2-1; no clear D. The CDR3 extends over 13 amino acids. With 5 bases removed from V and 7 bases from J, the gap between germline ends came to 12 bases. Germline V gene lookup returns CDR1 MNHNS and CDR2 SASEGT. The DNA for the CDR3 is TGTGCCAGCAGTTATACGGCTGCAAATGAGCAGTTCTTC. This sequence encodes CASSYTAANEQFF.

Comment on this clonotype: This may come from a read error, since a much larger clone is one base off. This chain links TRBV28 with TRBJ2-7; D remains unclear. The CDR3 extends over 15 amino acids. With 1 base removed from V and 6 bases from J, the gap between germline ends came to 16 bases. CDR1 is MDHEN, CDR2 SYDVKM, per germline. The CDR3 DNA reads TGTGCCAGCAGTTTATATCAAGTGGTGGAGACCGAGCAGTACTTC. Translating it yields CASSLYQVVETEQYF.

This clonotype occurred a few times. The chain couples TRBV5-1 to TRBJ1-4, with 10 bases that match TRBD1. The CDR3 spans 13 residues. V gave up 4 bases and J gave up 14 bases; unmatched junction bases: 8. CDR1 is SGHRS, CDR2 YFSETQ, per germline. CDR3 loop: CASSLEGDRGLFF. CDR3 sequence (DNA): TGCGCCAGCAGCCTGGAAGGGGACAGGGGCCTGTTTTTT.

This clonotype was seen at least ten times. The DNA for the CDR3 is TGTGCCAGCAGCTTACGATTGTCAGCCTCCTACGAGCAGTACTTC. Translating gives CASSLRLSASYEQYF. The chain links TRBV11-2 to TRBJ2-7; no clear D gene. V was shortened by 2 bases and J by 0 bases, with 11 bases between the two germline ends. The CDR3 length is 15 residues. Germline V CDR1 and CDR2: SGHAT, FQNNGV.

This clonotype was seen at least ten times. The chain combines TRBV4-1 with TRBJ2-5, with D possibly TRBD2 on 6 matching bases. Germline assignment: CDR1 MGHRA and CDR2 YSYEKL. CDR3 length: 15 residues. The ends were cut back, 1 base at V and 2 bases at J, with 11 bases in the middle. CDR3 sequence: CASSQGASVQETQYF. The CDR3 DNA follows: TGCGCCAGCAGCCAAGGAGCTAGCGTACAAGAGACCCAGTACTTC.

V usage is TRBV5-1 and J usage is TRBJ2-5; no reliable D call. The CDR3 is 13 amino acids. Between the trimmed V and J ends, which lost 4 bases and 4 bases, there was a span of 11 bases. Germline-derived CDR1 and CDR2 are SGHRS and YFSETQ. This CDR3 is CASSHDPGETQYF. As DNA, the CDR3 is TGCGCCAGCAGCCACGACCCGGGAGAGACCCAGTACTTC. Combining the CDR3 with reference TRBV5-1 and TRBJ2-5 gives the whole variable domain KAGVTQTPRYLIKTRGQQVTLSCSPISGHRSVSWYQQTPGQGLQFLFEYFSETQRNKGNFPGRFSGRQFSNSRSEMNVSTLELGDSALYLCASSHDPGETQYFGPGTRLLVL.

The rearrangement uses TRBV28 and TRBJ2-3; unclear D gene. The germline gives CDR1 MDHEN, CDR2 SYDVKM. The CDR3 loop spans 15 amino acids. Trimming stripped 5 bases from V and 3 bases from J, with 15 bases between. CDR3 coding DNA: TGTGCCAGCAGTCCTGTAAGGGTCTGGACAGATACGCAGTATTTT. It yields the protein CASSPVRVWTDTQYF. The full variable domain, rest sourced from reference TRBV28 and TRBJ2-3, is DVKVTQSSRYLVKRTGEKVFLECVQDMDHENMFWYRQDPGLGLRLIYFSYDVKMKEKGDIPEGYSVSREKKERFSLILESASTNQTSMYLCASSPVRVWTDTQYFGPGTRLTVL.

The CDR3 here is CASSENTGPAAGELFF. In DNA form, the CDR3 reads TGTGCCAGCAGCGAAAATACCGGGCCAGCAGCCGGGGAGCTGTTTTTT. The chain employs TRBV7-9 and TRBJ2-2; D is undetermined. The length of the CDR3 is 16 residues. Trimming removed 5 bases at V and 6 bases at J, with 19 bases between. Germline V gives CDR1 SEHNR, CDR2 FQNEAQ (reference sequence).